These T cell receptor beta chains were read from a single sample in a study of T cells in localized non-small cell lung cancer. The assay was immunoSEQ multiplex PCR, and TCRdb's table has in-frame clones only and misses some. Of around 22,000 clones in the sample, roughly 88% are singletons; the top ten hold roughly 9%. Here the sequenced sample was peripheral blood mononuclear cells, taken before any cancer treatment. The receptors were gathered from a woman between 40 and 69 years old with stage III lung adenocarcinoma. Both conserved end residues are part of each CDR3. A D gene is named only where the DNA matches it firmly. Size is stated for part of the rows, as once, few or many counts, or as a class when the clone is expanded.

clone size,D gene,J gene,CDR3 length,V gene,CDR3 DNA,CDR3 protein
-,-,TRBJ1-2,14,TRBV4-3,TGCGCCAGCAGCCAAGATACAGGACCCTATGGCTACACCTTC,CASSQDTGPYGYTF
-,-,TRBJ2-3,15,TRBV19,TGTGCCAGTAGTCTAGGACGGATTAGCACAGATACGCAGTATTTT,CASSLGRISTDTQYF
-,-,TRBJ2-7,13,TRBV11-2,TGTGCCAGCAGTCCCCGGCCTACCTACGAGCAGTACTTC,CASSPRPTYEQYF
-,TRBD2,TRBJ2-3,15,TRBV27,TGTGCCAGCAGTCCGGGACTAGCGGGAGGAGGTACGCAGTATTTT,CASSPGLAGGGTQYF
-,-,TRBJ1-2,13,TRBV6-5,TGTGCCAGCAGTTACTCGGAGGTCTATGGCTACACCTTC,CASSYSEVYGYTF
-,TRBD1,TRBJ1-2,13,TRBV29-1,TGCAGCGTTTACAGGGGGCAAGGCTATGGCTACACCTTC,CSVYRGQGYGYTF
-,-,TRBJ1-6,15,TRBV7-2,TGTGCCAGCAGCTTAGATATGGCCGGGAGGTCACCCCTCCACTTT,CASSLDMAGRSPLHF
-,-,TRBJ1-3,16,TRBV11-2,TGTGCCAGCAGCCTGGGCGTGGGGTTCTCTGGAAACACCATATATTTT,CASSLGVGFSGNTIYF
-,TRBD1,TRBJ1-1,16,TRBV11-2,TGTGCCAGCAGCTTGGGACAGGGGGCGGGGAGCACTGAAGCTTTCTTT,CASSLGQGAGSTEAFF
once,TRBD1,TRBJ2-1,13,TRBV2,TGTGCCAGCAGCTTAGACAGGGTCAATGAGCAGTTCTTC,CASSLDRVNEQFF
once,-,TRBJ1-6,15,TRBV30,TGTGCCTGGAGTGTACCCGGGAAAGGCAATCCACCCCTCCACTTT,CAWSVPGKGNPPLHF